These 6 T cell receptor beta chains came from one sample sequenced in a study of vaccination effects on CD4 cells after COVID-19. Clones were sequenced by immunoSEQ multiplex PCR, and TCRdb holds only the in-frame ones, with some missing. Among 30,000 to 40,000 clones listed, 73% were seen once. Before sequencing took place, the ViraFEST assay used viral peptide pools to expand antigen-specific CD4+ T cells. Following culture for around 9 days, CD4+ T cells were isolated. Among the vaccine recipients, none had a prior SARS-CoV-2 infection, and nucleocapsid antibodies were negative. These receptors have no identified antigens. The specimen was CD4+ T cells from PBMCs cultured with HCoV-OC43 spike peptides, collected before COVID-19 vaccination. Subset denoted: HCoV-OC43 spike overlapping peptide pool stimulation. The receptors stem from a human donor who received a COVID-19 vaccine.

The V and J genes are TRBV28 and TRBJ1-2; 9 bases match TRBD1. This CDR3 spans 15 amino acids. The germline V gene has CDR1 MDHEN and CDR2 SYDVKM. Trimming took 5 bases from V and 4 from J; bases not matched to a gene: 8. CDR3 sequence: CASSTGGGISYGYTF. The DNA of the CDR3 is TGTGCCAGCAGTACAGGGGGCGGAATCTCCTATGGCTACACCTTC.

V and J are TRBV10-2 and TRBJ1-1, with a tentative D call TRBD1 (6 bases). The V gene lost 5 bases and the J gene lost 2 bases, with 15 bases spanning the gap. Germline V lookup: CDR1 WSHSY, CDR2 SAAADI. The CDR3 runs 15 residues. The CDR3 DNA sequence: TGCGCCAGCAGTCCCCACCGGGACATTAACACTGAAGCTTTCTTT. It specifies CASSPHRDINTEAFF.

The chain joins TRBV3-1 (or the pseudogene TRBV3-2) to TRBJ2-1, with 15 nucleotides matching TRBD2. Germline-derived CDR1 and CDR2 are LGHDT and YNNKEL (reference sequence). The CDR3 length is 20 residues. The V segment lost 4 bases and the J segment 0 bases; nucleotides outside the gene matches: 10. CDR3 bases: TGTGCCAGCAGCCTTTTCGTGGGGACTAGCGGGGGGAGCTCCTACAATGAGCAGTTCTTC. This translates into CASSLFVGTSGGSSYNEQFF.

V is TRBV20-1 and J is TRBJ2-5; TRBD2 matches 13 bases. From germline, CDR1 is DFQATT and CDR2 SNEGSKA (reference sequence). The CDR3 spans 15 residues. The V segment lost 3 bases and the J segment 3 bases; nucleotides outside the gene matches: 4. The CDR3: CSASTSGGGKETQYF. In DNA, the CDR3 is TGCAGTGCTAGTACTAGCGGGGGGGGAAAAGAGACCCAGTACTTC.

The chain links TRBV30 to TRBJ1-6; maybe TRBD1 (6 bases). The V gene's germline CDR1 is GTSNPN and CDR2 SVGIG (reference sequence). Trimming removed 1 base from V and 7 bases from J, with 11 bases in between. There are 14 residues in the CDR3. In DNA, the CDR3 is TGTGCCTGGAGTGGCCCCACAGGGAATTCACCCCTCCACTTT. Its protein is CAWSGPTGNSPLHF.

The CDR3: CASSFQAATYGYTF. The CDR3 nucleotides are TGTGCCAGCAGTTTCCAGGCAGCTACCTATGGCTACACCTTC. The rearrangement links TRBV28 to TRBJ1-2, with D hard to call. Trimming removed 3 bases at V and 4 bases at J, with 12 bases between. The CDR3 runs to 14 residues. Looked up from germline, CDR1 is MDHEN and CDR2 is SYDVKM.